This TCR beta chain was captured by sequencing in a study of vaccination effects on CD4 cells after COVID-19. The junction had 11 bases not matched to a gene; V was cut back by 11 bases and J by 5 bases. The CDR3 has 13 amino acids. This clone was found a few times. The antigen is undetermined. Before sequencing took place, the ViraFEST assay used viral peptide pools to expand antigen-specific CD4+ T cells. CD4+ T cells were isolated after about nine days of culture. As their vaccination, participants received two doses of either BNT162b2 or mRNA-1273. Generated by immunoSEQ multiplex PCR, the TCRdb table keeps only in-frame clones and is missing some. Of about 69,000 clones listed, roughly 81% are singletons.

This clonotype was sampled from a human donor who received a COVID-19 vaccine. V is TRBV12-3 or TRBV12-4 and J is TRBJ1-1, with 7 bases fitting TRBD1. Specimen: CD4+ T cells from PBMCs cultured with HCoV-229E spike peptides, collected after COVID-19 vaccination. CDR3 coding DNA: TGTGCCGTAACCAGACAGGGACGGACTGAAGCTTTCTTT. Translation gives CAVTRQGRTEAFF.